This entry is about one T cell receptor beta chain. The CDR3 is made up of 16 amino acids. Germline CDR1 and CDR2: MDHEN and SYDVKM. The ends were cut back, 6 bases at V and 7 bases at J, with 22 bases in the middle. The sample originates from a study of blood T cell repertoires in COVID-19. Turning to the study itself: The samples span acute and convalescent COVID-19 from the United States, Italy and Spain. The analysed material was cDNA or gDNA that came from T cells, B-cell-depleted T cells, or PBMCs.

Source study methods: The authors estimated nucleated cell counts from reference gene primer amplification. Data came from immunoSEQ multiplex PCR; TCRdb stores just in-frame clones and leaves some out. V and J calls and clone size come straight from that table; D and trimming were deduced from the DNA. The sample lists around 170,000 clones; around 86% were seen once. Sequencing was done on a sample of peripheral blood. The gene calls are TRBV28 and TRBJ1-5; D is perhaps TRBD1 (5 bases). This TCR derives from a man between 70 and 80 years old who had recovered from COVID-19. CDR3 in amino acids: CASRTAGLRGGQPQHF. In DNA form, the CDR3 reads TGTGCCAGCAGGACAGCGGGGTTGAGGGGCGGACAGCCCCAGCATTTT. The full variable domain, completed using reference TRBV28 and TRBJ1-5, is DVKVTQSSRYLVKRTGEKVFLECVQDMDHENMFWYRQDPGLGLRLIYFSYDVKMKEKGDIPEGYSVSREKKERFSLILESASTNQTSMYLCASRTAGLRGGQPQHFGDGTRLSIL.